This entry lists 12 T cell receptor beta chains sequenced from one sample in a study of T cell changes during pregnancy in multiple sclerosis. The table came from immunoSEQ multiplex PCR; TCRdb's copy has only in-frame clones and leaves some out. In the table there are 100,000 or so clones, 90% to 95% of which are singletons. The source material was peripheral blood, sampled in the first trimester of pregnancy. These receptors all come from a female donor with multiple sclerosis, enrolled in a pregnancy study.

The rearrangement joins TRBV5-1 to TRBJ2-4; D might be TRBD1 (6 bases). This CDR3 has 15 residues. The V end lost 4 bases, the J end lost 1 base, and 12 bases lay between the germline ends. Germline V gene lookup returns CDR1 SGHRS and CDR2 YFSETQ. The chain's CDR3 is CASSVKTGAKNIQYF. CDR3 nucleotides: TGCGCCAGCAGCGTGAAAACAGGGGCCAAAAACATTCAGTACTTC.

This clone was seen once. This chain links TRBV7-2 with TRBJ2-5; D gene uncertain. Trimming stripped 5 bases from V and 4 bases from J, with 11 bases between. The CDR3 sequence is 13 residues long. CDR1 and CDR2 (germline): SGHTA, FQGNSA. DNA for the CDR3: TGTGCCAGCAGCCCCCACCCGGTAGAGACCCAGTACTTC. Its protein is CASSPHPVETQYF.

The rearrangement links TRBV5-4 to TRBJ2-7; D possibly corresponds to TRBD1 (5 bases). The CDR3 extends over 14 amino acids. Trimming left V 1 base short and J 2 bases short, with 10 bases between. Germline CDR1 reads SGHNT; CDR2 reads YYREEE (reference sequence). The CDR3 DNA reads TGTGCCAGCAGCTTGCCAGGGTCTCCCTACGAGCAGTACTTC. It encodes CASSLPGSPYEQYF.

This chain joins TRBV5-6 and TRBJ2-7, with D unclear. Germline V gene sequence: CDR1 SGHDT, CDR2 YYEEEE. V lost 1 base and J 2 bases, leaving 10 bases between the germline ends. The CDR3 has 14 amino acids. CDR3 residues: CASSLLEPPYEQYF. CDR3 bases: TGTGCCAGCAGCTTGTTAGAGCCCCCCTACGAGCAGTACTTC. Looking up the rest from reference TRBV5-6 and TRBJ2-7 gives the full variable domain: DAGVTQSPTHLIKTRGQQVTLRCSPKSGHDTVSWYQQALGQGPQFIFQYYEEEERQRGNFPDRFSGHQFPNYSSELNVNALLLGDSALYLCASSLLEPPYEQYFGPGTRLTVT.

This clone was recorded a few times. This rearrangement joins TRBV27 to TRBJ2-3; the D gene is possibly TRBD2 (5 bases). V was shortened by 5 bases and J by 0 bases, with 21 bases between the two germline ends. Germline V gene data show CDR1 as MNHEY and CDR2 as SMNVEV (reference sequence). CDR3 length: 18 amino acids. The CDR3 nucleotides are TGTGCCAGCAGTCCCACACCCCTTCTAGCAACGAGCACAGATACGCAGTATTTT. As protein: CASSPTPLLATSTDTQYF.

This chain connects TRBV19 to TRBJ1-5; the D gene is possibly TRBD1 (6 bases). This CDR3 has 13 amino acids. With 6 bases removed from V and 3 bases from J, the gap between germline ends came to 9 bases. From germline, CDR1 is LNHDA and CDR2 SQIVND (reference sequence). The CDR3 sequence is CASSRTANQPQHF. DNA for the CDR3: TGTGCCAGTAGCAGGACAGCCAATCAGCCCCAGCATTTT.

The chain uses TRBV27 and TRBJ2-1; 14 bases line up with TRBD2. The CDR3 sequence is 17 residues long. The V segment lost 0 bases and the J segment 9 bases; nucleotides outside the gene matches: 7. Germline CDR1 and CDR2: MNHEY and SMNVEV (reference sequence). CDR3 region: CASSLSRLAGGRSEQFF. In DNA form, the CDR3 reads TGTGCCAGCAGTTTATCCCGACTAGCGGGGGGGCGGAGTGAGCAGTTCTTC.

The rearrangement uses TRBV5-1 and TRBJ2-2, with 10 bases identical to TRBD1. The CDR3 consists of 17 residues. V shed 4 bases and J 3 bases; nucleotides not matched to a gene: 9. Germline-derived CDR1 and CDR2 are SGHRS and YFSETQ. Here the CDR3 reads CASSPTGTGVYTGELFF. In nucleotides, the CDR3 is TGCGCCAGCAGCCCAACCGGGACAGGGGTTTACACCGGGGAGCTGTTTTTT.

The chain carries TRBV5-5 and TRBJ1-1; D possibly corresponds to TRBD1 (5 bases). V was pared by 2 bases and J by 5 bases, with 7 bases between. Germline loops: CDR1 SGHKS, CDR2 YYEKEE (reference sequence). This CDR3 has 12 amino acids. As DNA, the CDR3 is TGTGCCAGCAGCTTAGGGGTTACTGAAGCTTTCTTT. Its translation: CASSLGVTEAFF. The variable domain in full, completed from reference TRBV5-5 and TRBJ1-1, reads DAGVTQSPTHLIKTRGQQVTLRCSPISGHKSVSWYQQVLGQGPQFIFQYYEKEERGRGNFPDRFSARQFPNYSSELNVNALLLGDSALYLCASSLGVTEAFFGQGTRLTVV.

J is TRBJ2-3 and V is TRBV19; 9 positions agree with TRBD1. The V gene's germline CDR1 is LNHDA and CDR2 SQIVND (reference sequence). V gave up 2 bases and J gave up 2 bases; unmatched junction bases: 14. The CDR3 loop spans 19 amino acids. The chain's CDR3 is CASSITNPGQGKLTDTQYF. CDR3 in DNA: TGTGCCAGTAGTATAACCAACCCGGGACAGGGAAAGCTCACAGATACGCAGTATTTT. Together with reference TRBV19 and TRBJ2-3, the CDR3 gives the full variable domain: DGGITQSPKYLFRKEGQNVTLSCEQNLNHDAMYWYRQDPGQGLRLIYYSQIVNDFQKGDIAEGYSVSREKKESFPLTVTSAQKNPTAFYLCASSITNPGQGKLTDTQYFGPGTRLTVL.

This clone was recorded once. The gene calls are TRBV7-2 and TRBJ2-3, with 12 bases that match TRBD2. The V gene's germline CDR1 is SGHTA and CDR2 FQGNSA. J gave up 0 bases and V 5 bases, and 6 bases lay outside the gene matches. The CDR3 spans 17 residues. This CDR3 is CASSALAGGLSTDTQYF. The DNA for the CDR3 is TGTGCCAGCAGCGCGCTAGCGGGGGGGCTTAGCACAGATACGCAGTATTTT.

The rearrangement joins TRBV19 to TRBJ1-1, with D possibly being TRBD1 (5 bases). This CDR3 contains 12 residues. Trimming cost V 3 bases and J 7 bases, with 9 bases left between them. Germline CDR1 LNHDA, CDR2 SQIVND (reference sequence). The CDR3 coding sequence is TGTGCCAGTAGTATTGGAGGGGTTGAAGCTTTCTTT. Translating it yields CASSIGGVEAFF. Using reference TRBV19 and TRBJ1-1 for the parts outside the CDR3, the full variable domain is DGGITQSPKYLFRKEGQNVTLSCEQNLNHDAMYWYRQDPGQGLRLIYYSQIVNDFQKGDIAEGYSVSREKKESFPLTVTSAQKNPTAFYLCASSIGGVEAFFGQGTRLTVV.